This T cell receptor (beta chain) is from a study of identical twins. Regarding the study as a whole: Carriage of fewer insertions was seen in abundant cord blood beta clonotypes, whereas memory repertoires showed none. The study found that models underestimated out-of-frame TCR alpha sharing in monozygotic twins.

TCRdb reprocessed the 5' RACE reads with MiXCR, giving one entry per CDR3 protein. The sample holds about 530,000 distinct CDR3 sequences; approximately 20% are singletons and the top ten take approximately 0.5%. This clonotype came up a few times. Its antigen remains unknown. V was clipped by 0 bases and J by 4 bases, with 9 bases between them. This CDR3 spans 14 amino acids. Looked up from germline, CDR1 is LGHDT and CDR2 is YNNKEL (reference sequence). The sample also formed part of further work on yellow fever vaccine responses in identical twins.

Sequenced input: CD4+ T cells sorted from blood. V gene TRBV3-1 combines with J gene TRBJ1-1; maybe TRBD1 (5 bases). The receptor's source is a woman aged 18-29 years in good health. The CDR3 loop reads CASSQDQGGTEAFF. The CDR3 DNA is TGTGCCAGCAGCCAAGATCAGGGCGGCACTGAAGCTTTCTTT.